The present TCR beta chain was sequenced within a study of read filtering for tumor transcriptome and immune sequencing. Study as a whole: After DNase treatment, RNA was made into whole-transcriptome libraries. IR-seq gave about 4.05 to 11 million TCR reads per sample; RNA-seq gave about 80 to 1,300.

Study outcomes and limitations: In IR-seq, single-read clonotypes were around 80% of clonotypes but approximately 3.2% of reads.

At least ten counts were recorded for this clonotype. What it binds is not known. This library used 300 to 450 ng RNA and molecular barcoded adaptors spanning alpha/delta and beta/gamma chains. Via MiXCR, TCRdb re-called the reads, giving one row per CDR3 protein. The repertoire holds 130,000 or so distinct CDR3 sequences, with about 12% as singletons. CDR1 and CDR2 (germline): SGHDN, FVKESK. Germline trimming cut 2 bases from V and 6 bases from J; bases unmatched to any gene: 12. CDR3 length: 18 residues. The sequence was obtained from a donor at least 40 years old with multiple myeloma. The chain carries TRBV14 and TRBJ2-1; 11 bases match TRBD2. Sequenced input: a population of CD138-negative cells sorted from bone marrow. Here the CDR3 reads CASSQLAGRLAGGNEQFF. In DNA, the CDR3 is TGTGCCAGCAGCCAATTGGCCGGTCGCCTAGCGGGAGGCAATGAGCAGTTCTTC.